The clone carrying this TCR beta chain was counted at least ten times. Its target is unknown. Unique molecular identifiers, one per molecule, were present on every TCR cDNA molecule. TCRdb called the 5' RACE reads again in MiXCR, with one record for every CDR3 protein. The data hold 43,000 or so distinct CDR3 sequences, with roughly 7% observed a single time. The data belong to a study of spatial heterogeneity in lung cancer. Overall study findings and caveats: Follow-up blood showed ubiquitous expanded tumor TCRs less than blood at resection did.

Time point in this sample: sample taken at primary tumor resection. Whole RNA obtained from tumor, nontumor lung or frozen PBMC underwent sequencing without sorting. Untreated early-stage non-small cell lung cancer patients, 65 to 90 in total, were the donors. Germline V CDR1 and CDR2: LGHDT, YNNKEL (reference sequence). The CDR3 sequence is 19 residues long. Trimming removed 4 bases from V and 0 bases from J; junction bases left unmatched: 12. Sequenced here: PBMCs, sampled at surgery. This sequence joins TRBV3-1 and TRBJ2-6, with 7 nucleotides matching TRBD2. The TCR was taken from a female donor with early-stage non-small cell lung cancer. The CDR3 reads CASSRPGGGGRSGANVLTF. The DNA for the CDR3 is TGTGCCAGCAGCCGCCCGGGAGGCGGGGGTCGCTCTGGGGCCAACGTCCTGACTTTC.